One and the same sample provided the 6 T cell receptor beta chains below, sequenced in a study of monozygotic twins with inflammatory bowel disease. Reprocessing the 5' RACE reads, TCRdb reports a single entry for every CDR3 protein and omits DNA. The listing records 350,000 to 500,000 distinct CDR3 sequences. The sample taken for sequencing was blood. Receptors originate from a human donor with ulcerative colitis or Crohn's disease, or a healthy co-twin of an affected twin (not recorded which).

This CDR3 reads CASSPRWTGRSYEQYF. This chain connects TRBV7-2 to TRBJ2-7; the TCRdb D gene call, TRBD1, has no DNA to confirm it. The CDR3 is 16 residues long. Germline V gene lookup returns CDR1 SGHTA and CDR2 FQGNSA.

The V and J genes are TRBV9 and TRBJ2-1; the TCRdb D gene call, TRBD2, has no DNA to confirm it. Per germline, CDR1 SGDLS and CDR2 YYNGEE. This CDR3 region has 13 residues. The CDR3 protein is CASSVLVGGRQFF.

J is TRBJ1-1 and V is TRBV20-1; the D call from TCRdb, TRBD1, cannot be confirmed without DNA. The CDR3 extends over 15 amino acids. Germline assignment: CDR1 DFQATT and CDR2 SNEGSKA (reference sequence). Here the CDR3 reads CSARDQSGRDTEAFF.

The J gene is TRBJ2-7, the V gene TRBV7-9. The germline CDR1 and CDR2 sequences are SEHNR and FQNEAQ (reference sequence). The CDR3 covers 16 residues. The chain's CDR3 is CASSSSGTASLYEQYF. Variable domain in full (rest from reference TRBV7-9 and TRBJ2-7): DTGVSQNPRHKITKRGQNVTFRCDPISEHNRLYWYRQTLGQGPEFLTYFQNEAQLEKSRLLSDRFSAERPKGSFSTLEIQRTEQGDSAMYLCASSSSGTASLYEQYFGPGTRLTVT.

The chain recombines TRBV4-1 with TRBJ2-5; TCRdb's D call of TRBD2 is untestable without DNA. The CDR3 sequence is 15 residues long. The germline V gene has CDR1 MGHRA and CDR2 YSYEKL. CDR3 sequence reads: CASSQDQDSGETQYF.

The rearrangement uses TRBV6-1 and TRBJ1-5; checking the TCRdb D call of TRBD1 is not possible without DNA. The CDR3 sequence is 19 residues long. The V gene's germline CDR1 is MNHNS and CDR2 SASEGT. The CDR3: CASTRAGVGGSPSNQPQHF.